The 12 T cell receptor beta chains below were found in one sample sequenced in a study of cytomegalovirus exposure and HLA in healthy donors. The PCR contained 60 Vbeta and 13 Jbeta primers. Clones were sequenced by immunoSEQ multiplex PCR, and TCRdb holds only the in-frame ones, with some missing. The sample lists 150,000 to 200,000 clones, roughly 79% occurring once. The sequenced material came from PBMCs. The receptors originated from a woman younger than 35 in good health and CMV-seropositive.

The rearrangement links TRBV9 to TRBJ2-7; D uncertain. Germline V CDR1 and CDR2: SGDLS, YYNGEE. This CDR3 is 16 amino acids long. The V gene lost 4 bases and the J gene lost 0 bases, with 17 bases spanning the gap. As DNA, the CDR3 is TGTGCCAGCAGCCCAAACGTTATTGGCAACTCCTACGAGCAGTACTTC. Its protein is CASSPNVIGNSYEQYF.

J is TRBJ1-4 and V is TRBV5-1; 9 bases match TRBD1. The length of the CDR3 is 19 residues. Germline V gene data show CDR1 as SGHRS and CDR2 as YFSETQ. With V trimmed by 4 bases and J by 2 bases, 15 bases remained unmatched. Written as DNA, the CDR3 is TGCGCCAGCAGCCTTGGACAGGGGATTGGGTTTGGCACTAATGAAAAACTGTTTTTT. Translation: CASSLGQGIGFGTNEKLFF.

This clone was counted a few times. V and J are TRBV6-6 and TRBJ1-2; tentative D call: TRBD1 (5 bases). V was cut by 2 bases and J by 3 bases, with 7 bases left in between. Germline V gene data show CDR1 as MNHNY and CDR2 as SVGAGI (reference sequence). The CDR3 consists of 13 residues. The CDR3 nucleotides are TGTGCCAGCAGTTACGGGGCGGACTATGGCTACACCTTC. It translates to CASSYGADYGYTF.

The CDR3 loop is CASSGNRDRGAGELFF. The CDR3 DNA sequence: TGTGCCAGCAGTGGGAACCGGGACAGGGGAGCCGGGGAGCTGTTTTTT. The genes are TRBV6-1 and TRBJ2-2; 10 nucleotides line up with TRBD1. J gave up 6 bases and V 4 bases, and 8 bases lay outside the gene matches. Germline V lookup: CDR1 MNHNS, CDR2 SASEGT. The CDR3 is made up of 16 amino acids.

This chain uses TRBV30 with TRBJ2-7; TRBD1 agrees at 7 bases. Germline CDR1 and CDR2: GTSNPN and SVGIG (reference sequence). This CDR3 contains 13 residues. The V segment lost 0 bases and the J segment 2 bases; nucleotides outside the gene matches: 1. CDR3 protein: CAWSVGTAYEQYF. CDR3 in DNA: TGTGCCTGGAGTGTAGGGACAGCCTACGAGCAGTACTTC.

This clone was recorded a few times. The chain joins TRBV6-1 to TRBJ1-1; D call uncertain. V lost 8 bases and J lost 5, with 15 bases in between. The germline gives CDR1 MNHNS, CDR2 SASEGT. There are 13 residues in the CDR3. The CDR3 DNA sequence: TGTGCCAGCGACTCCAGAGATAGGACTGAAGCTTTCTTT. This encodes CASDSRDRTEAFF.

This clone has just a few counts. J is TRBJ1-6 and V is TRBV28; D call uncertain. Trimming shortened V by 6 bases and J by 10 bases, and 16 bases separated the two germline ends. The CDR3 length is 14 residues. Germline loops: CDR1 MDHEN, CDR2 SYDVKM. The CDR3 DNA sequence: TGTGCCAGCAGACCGTCAACAGTGCTCTCACCCCTCCACTTT. This encodes CASRPSTVLSPLHF. Filled out from reference TRBV28 and TRBJ1-6, the complete variable domain reads DVKVTQSSRYLVKRTGEKVFLECVQDMDHENMFWYRQDPGLGLRLIYFSYDVKMKEKGDIPEGYSVSREKKERFSLILESASTNQTSMYLCASRPSTVLSPLHFGNGTRLTVT.

V and J are TRBV4-3 and TRBJ2-2, with D perhaps matching TRBD1 (6 bases). CDR1 is LGHNA, CDR2 YSLEER, per germline. The CDR3 has 15 residues. The V end lost 4 bases, the J end lost 6 bases, and 15 bases lay between the germline ends. The CDR3 bases are TGCGCCAGCAGCCTGAGGAGACAGGCAGCCGGGGAGCTGTTTTTT. Protein sequence: CASSLRRQAAGELFF.

The chain links TRBV30 to TRBJ1-6; D is unclear. CDR3 size: 15 residues. Germline CDR1 is GTSNPN and CDR2 is SVGIG (reference sequence). The germline V and J ends were trimmed by 0 bases and 0 bases, with 6 bases remaining between them. Here the CDR3 DNA reads TGTGCCTGGAGTGTATCCATCTCCTATAATTCACCCCTCCACTTT. Its translation: CAWSVSISYNSPLHF.

This clone was observed a single time. The chain joins TRBV19 to TRBJ1-2; D perhaps matches TRBD1 (5 bases). Between the trimmed V and J ends, which lost 1 base and 1 base, there was a span of 7 bases. Germline V CDR1 and CDR2: LNHDA, SQIVND (reference sequence). The CDR3 extends over 14 amino acids. CDR3 sequence (DNA): TGTGCCAGTAGTATAGCCGACAGTAACTATGGCTACACCTTC. It is translated as CASSIADSNYGYTF.

V gene TRBV7-9 combines with J gene TRBJ2-2; D ambiguous. This CDR3 spans 11 amino acids. Germline loops: CDR1 SEHNR, CDR2 FQNEAQ (reference sequence). Deletions cut 5 bases from V and 9 bases from J, with 7 bases between. The CDR3 spells CASSPDRELFF. The CDR3 nucleotides read TGTGCCAGCAGCCCAGACAGGGAGCTGTTTTTT.

The chain recombines TRBV27 with TRBJ2-1, with D perhaps matching TRBD1 (5 bases). V lost 4 bases, J lost 0 bases, and 10 bases lay in between. Germline lookup yields CDR1 MNHEY and CDR2 SMNVEV (reference sequence). CDR3 size: 15 residues. This CDR3 is CASSSRQPSYNEQFF. The CDR3 nucleotides are TGTGCCAGCAGTTCGAGACAGCCCTCCTACAATGAGCAGTTCTTC.